The 29 T cell receptor beta chains presented below share a single source sample, sequenced in a study of T-cell reconstitution after alpha-beta-depleted transplantation in children. This sample's TCRbeta library carried unique molecular identifier barcodes. A single record per CDR3 protein comes from TCRdb applying MiXCR to the PCR reads. This repertoire shows around 100,000 distinct CDR3 sequences, about 9.4% found once; its top ten account for around 34%. The sequenced sample was PBMCs, obtained before TCRalphabeta/CD19-depleted stem cell transplant. These TCRs come from a boy aged 2 to 10 with acute lymphoblastic leukemia, due to receive a stem cell transplant.

The gene calls are TRBV7-8 and TRBJ1-5, with D maybe TRBD1 (6 bases). This CDR3 region has 15 residues. Germline assignment: CDR1 SGHVS and CDR2 FQNEAQ. Trimming removed 2 bases at V and 6 bases at J, with 14 bases between. The CDR3 nucleotides read TGTGCCAGCAGCTTAACCGGGGGCGCGGGTCAGCCCCAGCATTTT. Its translation is CASSLTGGAGQPQHF.

This clonotype was detected only a few times. The chain employs TRBV15 and TRBJ2-1; tentatively, D is TRBD2 (5 bases). The CDR3 has 18 residues. Germline CDR1 reads LNHNV; CDR2 reads YYDKDF (reference sequence). The V gene lost 0 bases and the J gene lost 5 bases, with 20 bases spanning the gap. CDR3 DNA sequence: TGTGCCACCAGCAGAGATCCTGGAGGATCATCAGCGCACAATGAGCAGTTCTTC. Residues: CATSRDPGGSSAHNEQFF.

The chain combines TRBV5-1 with TRBJ1-2; 9 bases fit TRBD1. The CDR3 is made up of 14 amino acids. J was trimmed by 4 bases and V by 4 bases; bases with no gene match: 5. Germline V gives CDR1 SGHRS, CDR2 YFSETQ. CDR3 loop: CASSPEGQGYGYTF. The CDR3 DNA sequence: TGCGCCAGCAGCCCGGAGGGACAGGGCTATGGCTACACCTTC.

The J gene is TRBJ2-7, the V gene TRBV28; 9 bases are a match to TRBD1. V was pared by 6 bases and J by 3 bases, with 6 bases of the junction left unmatched. Germline-derived CDR1 and CDR2 are MDHEN and SYDVKM. There are 14 residues in the CDR3. The CDR3 DNA reads TGTGCCAGCAGCATTTGGACAGGGGACTACGAGCAGTACTTC. Its translation: CASSIWTGDYEQYF. The variable domain in full, with the rest retrieved from reference TRBV28 and TRBJ2-7, is DVKVTQSSRYLVKRTGEKVFLECVQDMDHENMFWYRQDPGLGLRLIYFSYDVKMKEKGDIPEGYSVSREKKERFSLILESASTNQTSMYLCASSIWTGDYEQYFGPGTRLTVT.

The chain joins TRBV10-3 to TRBJ1-1; the D gene is possibly TRBD1 (6 bases). Trimming cost V 2 bases and J 4 bases, with 8 bases left between them. Per germline, CDR1 ENHRY and CDR2 SYGVKD. The CDR3 length is 13 residues. In DNA, the CDR3 is TGTGCCATCAGTGAGGACAGGTTCACTGAAGCTTTCTTT. It translates to CAISEDRFTEAFF.

The J gene is TRBJ2-7, the V gene TRBV5-1; D uncertain. Germline V gene lookup returns CDR1 SGHRS and CDR2 YFSETQ. CDR3 size: 10 residues. Trimming took off 4 bases at V and 7 bases at J, with 6 bases between the two ends. This chain's CDR3 is CASSQLEQYF. CDR3 bases: TGCGCCAGCAGCCAGCTAGAGCAGTACTTC.

This clonotype showed up many times. The genes are TRBV20-1 and TRBJ1-1; a possible D gene is TRBD1 (5 bases). The length of the CDR3 is 11 residues. Germline values: CDR1 DFQATT, CDR2 SNEGSKA (reference sequence). Trimming took off 4 bases at V and 5 bases at J, with 8 bases between the two ends. CDR3 DNA sequence: TGCAGTGCTACGGGGGGTACTGAAGCTTTCTTT. Protein product: CSATGGTEAFF.

J is TRBJ2-5 and V is TRBV5-1, with 9 bases that match TRBD2. The CDR3 runs 17 residues. The germline CDR1 and CDR2 sequences are SGHRS and YFSETQ. Losses at the gene ends were 0 bases for V and 5 bases for J; bases not matched to a gene: 11. Here the CDR3 reads CASSLGVSGRNGETQYF. In DNA, the CDR3 is TGCGCCAGCAGCTTGGGGGTTAGCGGGAGAAACGGGGAGACCCAGTACTTC.

The CDR3 sequence: CASSPSIAGNSNEQFF. The CDR3 DNA sequence: TGTGCCAGCAGCCCGTCGATAGCGGGTAACTCAAATGAGCAGTTCTTC. J is TRBJ2-1 and V is TRBV11-2, with 7 bases identical to TRBD2. The ends lost 5 bases at V and 7 bases at J; junction bases unmatched: 14. In germline, CDR1 is SGHAT, CDR2 FQNNGV. This CDR3 is 16 amino acids long.

This clonotype was detected only a few times. V is TRBV4-1 and J is TRBJ2-1; 13 positions match TRBD2. The length of the CDR3 is 16 residues. Per germline, CDR1 MGHRA and CDR2 YSYEKL. Trimming took 2 bases from V and 9 from J; bases not matched to a gene: 7. The CDR3 loop reads CASSQRTSGRVGEQFF. The DNA of the CDR3 is TGCGCCAGCAGCCAACGGACTAGCGGGAGAGTCGGTGAGCAGTTCTTC.

This clonotype was recorded at least ten times. CDR3: CASSLEILAGGTDTQYF. The CDR3, as DNA: TGCGCCAGCAGCTTGGAAATCTTAGCGGGAGGAACAGATACGCAGTATTTT. The genes are TRBV5-1 and TRBJ2-3, with 10 bases aligning to TRBD2. The CDR3 consists of 17 residues. V shed 0 bases, J shed 3 bases, and the junction held 7 bases outside the gene matches. CDR1 SGHRS and CDR2 YFSETQ come from the germline V gene.

This clonotype was seen repeatedly, ten times or more. This rearrangement joins TRBV12-3 or TRBV12-4 to TRBJ1-1; a weak D match, TRBD1 (5 bases). The CDR3 has 12 residues. The V end lost 3 bases, the J end lost 8 bases, and 10 bases lay between the germline ends. CDR3 DNA: TGTGCCAGCAGTTTTGGGGGGGTCGAAGCTTTCTTT. Amino acid sequence: CASSFGGVEAFF.

This clonotype appeared a few times. The chain carries TRBV28 and TRBJ1-6; weak D call: TRBD1 (5 bases). The V end was cut by 3 bases, the J end by 6 bases, with 15 bases between. Germline assignment: CDR1 MDHEN and CDR2 SYDVKM. There are 16 residues in the CDR3. The CDR3 DNA reads TGTGCCAGCAGTTTTGAGGGGCGGGGAGGTAATTCACCCCTCCACTTT. This codes for CASSFEGRGGNSPLHF.

This clonotype was found many times. The chain combines TRBV24-1 with TRBJ2-2; 10 nucleotides match TRBD1. This CDR3 spans 18 amino acids. The germline V gene has CDR1 KGHDR and CDR2 SFDVKD. With V trimmed by 1 base and J by 4 bases, 8 bases remained unmatched. The CDR3 bases are TGTGCCACCAGTGATTTTCGGACAGGGGGGGCGAGCACCGGGGAGCTGTTTTTT. Its translation is CATSDFRTGGASTGELFF.

This clonotype was seen at least ten times. Relative to the germline gene, one junction end is altered; a read error may explain this. The DNA for the CDR3 is TGTGCCAGCAAACCTGGAGGCGGGACAGGCACTGGAGCTTTCTTT. As protein: CASKPGGGTGTGAFF. The V gene is TRBV5-6, the J gene TRBJ1-1, with 8 bases fitting TRBD1. Germline V gives CDR1 SGHDT, CDR2 YYEEEE. The CDR3 is made up of 15 amino acids.

The rearrangement links TRBV5-1 to TRBJ2-1; TRBD2 matches 8 bases. Germline V gene sequence: CDR1 SGHRS, CDR2 YFSETQ. The CDR3 is 17 amino acids. Trimming at V came to 3 bases and at J to 2 bases, leaving 10 bases not matched to a gene. CDR3 residues: CASSSWTGAGAYNEQFF. Written as DNA, the CDR3 is TGCGCCAGCAGCTCATGGACTGGAGCGGGAGCCTACAATGAGCAGTTCTTC.

V usage is TRBV7-9 and J usage is TRBJ2-7; the match to TRBD2 covers 8 bases. The CDR3 length is 14 residues. Germline CDR1 and CDR2: SEHNR and FQNEAQ (reference sequence). With V trimmed by 3 bases and J by 6 bases, 7 bases remained unmatched. The CDR3 sequence: CASSFGRGGSEQYF. CDR3 DNA sequence: TGTGCCAGCAGCTTTGGCCGGGGGGGAAGCGAGCAGTACTTC. Filled out from reference TRBV7-9 and TRBJ2-7, the complete variable domain reads DTGVSQNPRHKITKRGQNVTFRCDPISEHNRLYWYRQTLGQGPEFLTYFQNEAQLEKSRLLSDRFSAERPKGSFSTLEIQRTEQGDSAMYLCASSFGRGGSEQYFGPGTRLTVT.

This clonotype came up a few times. CDR3 DNA sequence: TGTGCCAGCAGCTTAGGAATGGGAAGCACAGATACGCAGTATTTT. Its protein product is CASSLGMGSTDTQYF. The chain employs TRBV7-7 and TRBJ2-3, with D uncertain. Germline CDR1 SSHAT, CDR2 FNYEAQ (reference sequence). Trimming removed 1 base from V and 0 bases from J, with 8 bases in between. The CDR3 has 15 residues.

The chain has TRBV14 and TRBJ2-4; D possibly corresponds to TRBD2 (6 bases). The CDR3 sequence is 14 residues long. With 1 base removed from V and 12 bases from J, the gap between germline ends came to 16 bases. Germline V lookup: CDR1 SGHDN, CDR2 FVKESK. CDR3 region: CASSQASGGARQYF. CDR3 DNA: TGTGCCAGCAGCCAAGCCTCCGGGGGTGCCCGTCAGTACTTC.

This clonotype appeared many times. The V and J genes are TRBV5-1 and TRBJ2-7; no definite D call. Germline V gene data show CDR1 as SGHRS and CDR2 as YFSETQ. The CDR3 spans 13 residues. The V and J ends lost 2 bases and 2 bases respectively, with 8 bases between them. The CDR3 spells CASSLAGTYEQYF. For the CDR3, the DNA is TGCGCCAGCAGCTTAGCAGGAACCTACGAGCAGTACTTC.

The chain recombines TRBV28 with TRBJ1-5; D is perhaps TRBD1 (6 bases). The CDR3 covers 14 residues. V dropped 3 bases and J dropped 3 bases, with 9 bases sitting between them. Germline V CDR1 and CDR2: MDHEN, SYDVKM. The CDR3 DNA sequence: TGTGCCAGCAGTTTCGGACAGTACAATCAGCCCCAGCATTTT. Its translation is CASSFGQYNQPQHF.

The chain uses TRBV20-1 and TRBJ1-5; TRBD1 agrees at 7 bases. Germline V CDR1 and CDR2: DFQATT, SNEGSKA (reference sequence). This CDR3 has 15 amino acids. The trim removed 3 bases at V and 0 bases at J, leaving 5 bases unmatched. The CDR3 sequence: CSARTGTDSNQPQHF. The DNA for the CDR3 is TGCAGTGCTAGGACAGGGACCGATAGCAATCAGCCCCAGCATTTT.

This clonotype was seen at least ten times. CDR3 DNA: TGCGCCAGCAGCTACCGGGACAGATCCACAGATACGCAGTATTTT. Its translation: CASSYRDRSTDTQYF. This sequence joins TRBV5-1 and TRBJ2-3, with TRBD1 matching over 7 bases. The CDR3 is 15 amino acids. V trimming: 3 bases; J trimming: 2 bases; junction bases outside the gene matches: 6. Per germline, CDR1 SGHRS and CDR2 YFSETQ.

About this clonotype itself: This CDR3 is missing its conserved last phenylalanine or tryptophan, likely due to a read error. The rearrangement joins TRBV12-3 or TRBV12-4 to TRBJ1-1; tentatively, D is TRBD1 (5 bases). V was shortened by 3 bases and J by 3 bases, with 11 bases between the two germline ends. The CDR3 runs to 14 residues. Here the CDR3 DNA reads TGTGCCAGCAGTTTGAAGGGGTATGACACTGAAGCTTTCATT. It codes for CASSLKGYDTEAFI.

Many counts were recorded for this clonotype. The chain has TRBV7-3 and TRBJ2-1; perhaps TRBD1 as D (6 bases). This CDR3 has 15 residues. Germline V CDR1 and CDR2: SGHTA, FQGTGA. Trimming stripped 5 bases from V and 2 bases from J, with 13 bases between. The CDR3 is CASSVDSMTYNEQFF. The CDR3 bases are TGTGCCAGCAGCGTGGACAGTATGACCTACAATGAGCAGTTCTTC.

This chain uses TRBV4-1 with TRBJ2-7; D ambiguous. V was shortened by 1 base and J by 0 bases, with 13 bases between the two germline ends. There are 16 residues in the CDR3. Germline CDR1 and CDR2: MGHRA and YSYEKL. The CDR3 region has the DNA TGCGCCAGCAGCCAAGGATCTCCGATTAGCTCCTACGAGCAGTACTTC. This codes for CASSQGSPISSYEQYF.

The rearrangement joins TRBV7-2 to TRBJ2-1, with D perhaps being TRBD1 or TRBD2 (5 bases each). This CDR3 region has 15 residues. Germline loops: CDR1 SGHTA, CDR2 FQGNSA. The V gene lost 3 bases and the J gene lost 6 bases, with 15 bases spanning the gap. CDR3 bases: TGTGCCAGCAGCTTCGAGGGGACCACCCTCAATGAGCAGTTCTTC. Protein: CASSFEGTTLNEQFF.

This clonotype has only a few counts. This sequence joins TRBV7-2 and TRBJ2-2; 7 nucleotides match TRBD2. After removal of 3 bases from V and 5 bases from J, the junction contained 0 bases not matched to a gene. The CDR3 extends over 13 amino acids. The germline V gene has CDR1 SGHTA and CDR2 FQGNSA. CDR3 bases: TGTGCCAGCAGCTTTAGCGGGACCGGGGAGCTGTTTTTT. Translated, it gives CASSFSGTGELFF.

The table lists this clonotype with a few counts. The V and J genes are TRBV5-1 and TRBJ2-7; 11 bases line up with TRBD2. The CDR3 is 17 amino acids. Germline V lookup: CDR1 SGHRS, CDR2 YFSETQ. Unmatched junction bases numbered 16, after V lost 7 bases and J lost 4 bases. The CDR3 spells CASPLAKWGLAAYEQYF. As DNA, the CDR3 is TGCGCCAGCCCCTTGGCTAAATGGGGACTAGCGGCATACGAGCAGTACTTC.